This T cell receptor beta chain was found in a study of blood T cell repertoires in COVID-19. The CDR3 runs 16 residues. The germline gives CDR1 SGHDT, CDR2 YYEEEE. Trimming cost V 5 bases and J 0 bases; bases outside gene matches: 7. Profiled with immunoSEQ multiplex PCR; TCRdb holds only in-frame clones, not every one. Of 200,000 to 250,000 clones listed, about nine tenths are singletons. The source material was peripheral blood. The TCR was taken from a middle-aged woman with acute or convalescent COVID-19. The chain employs TRBV5-6 and TRBJ2-2; TRBD1 aligns across 7 bases. The CDR3 DNA is TGTGCCAGCAGTTGGGACAGCTGGTCGAACACCGGGGAGCTGTTTTTT. Protein sequence: CASSWDSWSNTGELFF.